This T cell receptor beta chain is drawn from a study of OX40 agonist ivuxolimab in advanced cancers. Turning to the study itself: Patients received intravenous ivuxolimab every 2 weeks at 0.01 to 10 mg/kg. Partial response was recorded in three patients: one hepatocellular carcinoma and two cutaneous melanoma cases.

For this clone: The antigen remains unidentified.

Study-wide points: Among expanded peripheral T cells, antigen specificity went undetermined.

Profiled with immunoSEQ multiplex PCR; TCRdb holds only in-frame clones, not every one. The profile shows approximately 50,000 clones, approximately 83% of them singletons. This clonotype was obtained from an adult with an advanced solid tumor such as melanoma, head and neck, liver or kidney cancer. Sequencing used CD4+ or CD8+ T cells sorted from blood, obtained in a trial of the OX40 agonist ivuxolimab.

This CDR3 reads CASGLGQGVIITGELFF. CDR3 nucleotides: TGTGCCAGCGGACTGGGACAGGGGGTCATCATAACCGGGGAGCTGTTTTTT. V and J are TRBV28 and TRBJ2-2; the match to TRBD1 covers 11 bases. V was pared by 8 bases and J by 5 bases, with 13 bases of the junction left unmatched. This CDR3 comprises 17 residues. Germline V gives CDR1 MDHEN, CDR2 SYDVKM.